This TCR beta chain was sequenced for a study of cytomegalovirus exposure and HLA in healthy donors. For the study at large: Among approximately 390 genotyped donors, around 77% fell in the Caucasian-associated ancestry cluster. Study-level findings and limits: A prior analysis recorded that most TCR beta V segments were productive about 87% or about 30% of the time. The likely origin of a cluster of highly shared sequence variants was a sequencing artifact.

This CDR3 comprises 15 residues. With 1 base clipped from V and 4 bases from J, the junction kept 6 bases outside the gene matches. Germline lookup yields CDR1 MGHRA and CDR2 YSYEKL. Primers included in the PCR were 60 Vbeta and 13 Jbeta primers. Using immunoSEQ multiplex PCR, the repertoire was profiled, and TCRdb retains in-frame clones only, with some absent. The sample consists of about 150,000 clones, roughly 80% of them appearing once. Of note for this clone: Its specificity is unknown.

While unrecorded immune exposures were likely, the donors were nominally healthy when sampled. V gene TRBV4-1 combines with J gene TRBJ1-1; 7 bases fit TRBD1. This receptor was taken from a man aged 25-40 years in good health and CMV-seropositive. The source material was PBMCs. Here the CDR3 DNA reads TGCGCCAGCAGCCAAGCTAGGGGGCAGGTCACTGAAGCTTTCTTT. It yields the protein CASSQARGQVTEAFF.